These T cell receptor beta chains were read from a single sample in a study of shared clonotypes between healthy human individuals. Using immunoSEQ multiplex PCR, the repertoire was profiled, and TCRdb retains in-frame clones only, with some absent. The table lists hundreds of thousands of clones, 96% of them singletons. Input material: naive CD8+ T cells sorted from blood. These receptors were obtained from a man aged 30 to 39 in good health. CDR3s include the opening cysteine and the closing phenylalanine or tryptophan. Each record gives: CDR3 DNA, CDR3 protein, J gene, clone size, V gene, D gene. A D gene is named only where the DNA matches it firmly. The size entry is marked missing in some rows and otherwise reads once, few, many or a size class.

DNA: TGTGCCAGCAGCTTAACGGGCGGCGAGCAGTACTTC; CDR3: CASSLTGGEQYF; J: TRBJ2-7; size: .; V: TRBV7-6; D: .
DNA: TGTGCCAGCAGCCCTAGGGACAGGATGAGGAGGAATCAGCCCCAGCATTTT; CDR3: CASSPRDRMRRNQPQHF; J: TRBJ1-5; size: .; V: TRBV7-2; D: TRBD1
DNA: TGTGCCATCAGGGGTGCCTGGGGCAATCAGCCCCAGCATTTT; CDR3: CAIRGAWGNQPQHF; J: TRBJ1-5; size: .; V: TRBV10-3; D: .
DNA: TGTGCCAGCAGCAAAGGAGGTAGAGACGGTAACAATGAGCAGTTCTTC; CDR3: CASSKGGRDGNNEQFF; J: TRBJ2-1; size: .; V: TRBV21-1; D: .
DNA: TGCAGCGTTCCGGGACGCCTCAGTAGTGGCTACACCTTC; CDR3: CSVPGRLSSGYTF; J: TRBJ1-2; size: .; V: TRBV29-1; D: .
DNA: TGTGCCAGCAGCTCCCGGGGCAGGGATGGATACGAGCAGTACTTC; CDR3: CASSSRGRDGYEQYF; J: TRBJ2-7; size: .; V: TRBV11-2; D: .
DNA: TGTGCCAGCCTTCAAGACGAAAAACTGTTTTTT; CDR3: CASLQDEKLFF; J: TRBJ1-4; size: once; V: TRBV28; D: .
DNA: TGTGCCAGCAGTCGAGAGCAGTACTCCTACAATGAGCAGTTCTTC; CDR3: CASSREQYSYNEQFF; J: TRBJ2-1; size: .; V: TRBV7-9; D: .
DNA: TGTGCCAGCAGCTTACTCCCGGGACTAGCCTACGAGCAGTACTTC; CDR3: CASSLLPGLAYEQYF; J: TRBJ2-7; size: .; V: TRBV7-2; D: TRBD2
DNA: TGTGCCAGCAGTTATAACCGATTGGATGAGCAGTTCTTC; CDR3: CASSYNRLDEQFF; J: TRBJ2-1; size: .; V: TRBV6-5; D: .
DNA: TGCGCCACGTCTATATTACCCTCCTACAATGAGCAGTTCTTC; CDR3: CATSILPSYNEQFF; J: TRBJ2-1; size: .; V: TRBV5-1; D: .
DNA: TGTGCCAGCAGCTTTTCTTTGCTTGGACAGAGCCAAGAGACCCAGTACTTC; CDR3: CASSFSLLGQSQETQYF; J: TRBJ2-5; size: .; V: TRBV11-2; D: .
DNA: TGTGCCAGCAGTGCGTCAGTAGGGGCTCAGCCCCAGCATTTT; CDR3: CASSASVGAQPQHF; J: TRBJ1-5; size: .; V: TRBV6-1; D: .
DNA: TGTGCCAGCAGCGGGGGACAGGCGGCAGGGGAGACCCAGTACTTC; CDR3: CASSGGQAAGETQYF; J: TRBJ2-5; size: .; V: TRBV7-7; D: TRBD1
DNA: TGTGCCAGCACCGGACAGGGTGACCGAGAGACCCAGTACTTC; CDR3: CASTGQGDRETQYF; J: TRBJ2-5; size: .; V: TRBV2; D: TRBD1
DNA: TGTGCCAGCAGCTTAGATTACGGTGGGACTAGGGCGGGGAACACAGATACGCAGTATTTT; CDR3: CASSLDYGGTRAGNTDTQYF; J: TRBJ2-3; size: .; V: TRBV13; D: TRBD2
DNA: TGTGCCAGCTCACCTAAGACAGCCCGAGTAGCTTTCTTT; CDR3: CASSPKTARVAFF; J: TRBJ1-1; size: .; V: TRBV18; D: .
DNA: TGTGCCAGCAGCTCTATACAGGGGGCCACGAACACTGAAGCTTTCTTT; CDR3: CASSSIQGATNTEAFF; J: TRBJ1-1; size: once; V: TRBV7-9; D: TRBD1
DNA: TGCAGTGCCTCACAAGGGGGCGAGCAGTACTTC; CDR3: CSASQGGEQYF; J: TRBJ2-7; size: .; V: TRBV20-1; D: .
DNA: TGTGCCAGCAGCTTCTTAGAAGGAGTTCAAAGGAACACTGAAGCTTTCTTT; CDR3: CASSFLEGVQRNTEAFF; J: TRBJ1-1; size: .; V: TRBV11-2; D: .
DNA: TGTGCCAGCAGCTTGGATAGGGCCTACGAGCAGTACTTC; CDR3: CASSLDRAYEQYF; J: TRBJ2-7; size: .; V: TRBV5-4; D: .
DNA: TGTGCCAGCAGCCCAGCCGGGAACACTGAAGCTTTCTTT; CDR3: CASSPAGNTEAFF; J: TRBJ1-1; size: .; V: TRBV7-9; D: .
DNA: TGCAGCGTTGAAGAGTCCAGCGGGAGGTACGCAGATACGCAGTATTTT; CDR3: CSVEESSGRYADTQYF; J: TRBJ2-3; size: .; V: TRBV29-1; D: TRBD2
DNA: TGTGCCAGCAGCATTACGACAGGGAACTATGGCTACACCTTC; CDR3: CASSITTGNYGYTF; J: TRBJ1-2; size: .; V: TRBV7-9; D: TRBD1
DNA: TGTGCCAGCAGCTCCGGACTAGCCCAAGAGACCCAGTACTTC; CDR3: CASSSGLAQETQYF; J: TRBJ2-5; size: .; V: TRBV5-6; D: TRBD2
DNA: TGTGCCAGCAGCACCTACGCGGGGGCCCCCACAGATACGCAGTATTTT; CDR3: CASSTYAGAPTDTQYF; J: TRBJ2-3; size: .; V: TRBV14; D: .
DNA: TGTGCCAGCAGTTTCTCCGGGACTAGCGGGAGGGACGAGCAGTACTTC; CDR3: CASSFSGTSGRDEQYF; J: TRBJ2-7; size: once; V: TRBV27; D: TRBD2
DNA: TGTGCCAGCAGTTTCTTACGGACAGGGAACTTGAACACTGAAGCTTTCTTT; CDR3: CASSFLRTGNLNTEAFF; J: TRBJ1-1; size: .; V: TRBV28; D: TRBD1